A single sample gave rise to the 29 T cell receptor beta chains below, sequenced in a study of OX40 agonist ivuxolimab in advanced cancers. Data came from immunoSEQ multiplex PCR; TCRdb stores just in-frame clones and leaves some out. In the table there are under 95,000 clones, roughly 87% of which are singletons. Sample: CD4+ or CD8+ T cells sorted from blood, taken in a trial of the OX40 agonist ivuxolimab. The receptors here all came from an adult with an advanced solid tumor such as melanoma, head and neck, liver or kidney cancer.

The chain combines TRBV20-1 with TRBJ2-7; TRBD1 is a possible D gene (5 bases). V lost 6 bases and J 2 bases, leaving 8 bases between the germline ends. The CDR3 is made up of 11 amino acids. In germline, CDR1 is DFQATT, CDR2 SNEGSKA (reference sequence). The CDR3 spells CSAKGPYEQYF. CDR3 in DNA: TGCAGTGCCAAGGGGCCCTACGAGCAGTACTTC.

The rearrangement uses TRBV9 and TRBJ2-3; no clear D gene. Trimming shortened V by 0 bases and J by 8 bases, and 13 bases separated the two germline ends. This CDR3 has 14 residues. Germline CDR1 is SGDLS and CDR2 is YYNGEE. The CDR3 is CASSVGSEAGTQYF. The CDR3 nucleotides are TGTGCCAGCAGCGTAGGGTCCGAGGCAGGTACGCAGTATTTT.

The CDR3 nucleotides are TGTGCCAGCAGTATAGGACAGGGGAGTGATACGCAGTATTTT. Amino acids: CASSIGQGSDTQYF. The chain recombines TRBV6-6 with TRBJ2-3, with 9 nucleotides matching TRBD1. V was clipped by 5 bases and J by 6 bases; unmatched bases: 6. The CDR3 extends over 14 amino acids. CDR1 is MNHNY, CDR2 SVGAGI, per germline (reference sequence).

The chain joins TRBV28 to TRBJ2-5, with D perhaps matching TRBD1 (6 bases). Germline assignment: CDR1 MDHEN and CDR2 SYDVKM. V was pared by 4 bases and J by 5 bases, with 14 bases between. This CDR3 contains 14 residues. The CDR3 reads CASSYQGLGETQYF. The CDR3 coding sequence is TGTGCCAGCAGTTATCAGGGGCTAGGTGAGACCCAGTACTTC.

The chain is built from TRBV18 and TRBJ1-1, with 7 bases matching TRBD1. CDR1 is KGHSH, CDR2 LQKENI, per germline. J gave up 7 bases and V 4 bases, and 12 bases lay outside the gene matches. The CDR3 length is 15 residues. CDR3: CASSQLTGAQDEAFF. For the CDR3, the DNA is TGTGCCAGCTCACAACTAACAGGGGCGCAGGATGAAGCTTTCTTT.

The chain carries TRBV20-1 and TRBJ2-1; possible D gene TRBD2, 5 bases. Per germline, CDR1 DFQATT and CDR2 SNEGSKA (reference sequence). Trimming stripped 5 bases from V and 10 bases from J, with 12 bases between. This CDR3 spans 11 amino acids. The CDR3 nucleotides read TGCAGTGCTGGGGATTGGAGGGAGCAGTTCTTC. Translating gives CSAGDWREQFF.

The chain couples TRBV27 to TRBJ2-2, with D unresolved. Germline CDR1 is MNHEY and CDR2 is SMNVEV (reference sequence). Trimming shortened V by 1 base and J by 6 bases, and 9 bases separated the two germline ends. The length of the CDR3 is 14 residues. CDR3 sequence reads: CASSLYRFSGELFF. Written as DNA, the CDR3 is TGTGCCAGCAGTTTATATCGCTTTTCCGGGGAGCTGTTTTTT.

The CDR3 nucleotides are TGCGCCAGCAGCTTGGAAGCAGCTCCAAACACCATATATTTT. This encodes CASSLEAAPNTIYF. This chain links TRBV5-1 with TRBJ1-3; D is ambiguous. The germline V gene encodes CDR1 SGHRS and CDR2 YFSETQ. The CDR3 runs to 14 residues. The V end lost 0 bases, the J end lost 6 bases, and 10 bases lay between the germline ends.

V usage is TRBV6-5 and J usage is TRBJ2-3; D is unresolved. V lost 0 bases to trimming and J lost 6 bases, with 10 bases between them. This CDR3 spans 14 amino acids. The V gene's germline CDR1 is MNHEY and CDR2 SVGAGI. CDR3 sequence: CASSYSIRRDTQYF. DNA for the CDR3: TGTGCCAGCAGTTACTCGATACGGCGGGATACGCAGTATTTT.

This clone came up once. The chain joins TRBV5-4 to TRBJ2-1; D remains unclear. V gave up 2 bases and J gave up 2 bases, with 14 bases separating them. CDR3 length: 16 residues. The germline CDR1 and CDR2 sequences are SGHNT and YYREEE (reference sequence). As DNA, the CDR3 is TGTGCCAGCAGCTTCGGCCTTGGGGTAGCCTACAATGAGCAGTTCTTC. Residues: CASSFGLGVAYNEQFF.

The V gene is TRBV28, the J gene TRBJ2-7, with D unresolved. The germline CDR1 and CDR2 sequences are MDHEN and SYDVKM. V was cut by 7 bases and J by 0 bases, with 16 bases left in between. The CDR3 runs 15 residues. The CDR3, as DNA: TGTGCCAGCATTTTCCTCGGGCAGACCTCCTACGAGCAGTACTTC. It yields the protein CASIFLGQTSYEQYF.

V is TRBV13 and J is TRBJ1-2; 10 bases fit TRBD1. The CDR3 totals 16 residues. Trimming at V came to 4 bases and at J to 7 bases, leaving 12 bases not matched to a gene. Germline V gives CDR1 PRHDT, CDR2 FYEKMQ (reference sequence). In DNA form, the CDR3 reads TGTGCCAGCAGCTCGACAGGGGGCGAGTTAGTTGGTGGCTACACCTTC. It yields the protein CASSSTGGELVGGYTF. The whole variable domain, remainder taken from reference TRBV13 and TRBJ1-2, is AAGVIQSPRHLIKEKRETATLKCYPIPRHDTVYWYQQGPGQDPQFLISFYEKMQSDKGSIPDRFSAQQFSDYHSELNMSSLELGDSALYFCASSSTGGELVGGYTFGSGTRLTVV.

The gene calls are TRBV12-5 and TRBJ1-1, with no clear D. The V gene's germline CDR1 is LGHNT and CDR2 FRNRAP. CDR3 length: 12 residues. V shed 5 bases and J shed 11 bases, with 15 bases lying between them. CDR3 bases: TGTGCTAGTGGTCCTCGTTTGATGGGGGCTTTCTTT. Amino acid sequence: CASGPRLMGAFF.

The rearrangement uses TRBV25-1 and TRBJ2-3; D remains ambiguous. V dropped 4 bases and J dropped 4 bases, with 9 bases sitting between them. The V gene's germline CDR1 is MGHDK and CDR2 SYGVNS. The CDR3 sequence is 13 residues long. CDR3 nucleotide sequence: TGTGCCAGCAGTGTTACGGAAGCAGATACGCAGTATTTT. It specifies CASSVTEADTQYF.

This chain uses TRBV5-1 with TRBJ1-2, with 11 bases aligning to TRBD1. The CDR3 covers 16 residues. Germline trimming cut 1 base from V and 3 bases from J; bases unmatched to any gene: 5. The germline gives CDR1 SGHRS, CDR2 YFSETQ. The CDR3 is CASSLLEGQGDYGYTF. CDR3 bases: TGCGCCAGCAGCTTGCTGGAGGGACAGGGGGACTATGGCTACACCTTC.

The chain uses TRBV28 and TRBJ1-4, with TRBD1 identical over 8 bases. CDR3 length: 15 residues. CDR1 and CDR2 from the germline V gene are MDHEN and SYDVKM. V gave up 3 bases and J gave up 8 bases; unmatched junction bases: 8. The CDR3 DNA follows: TGTGCCAGCAGTTTGGGGACAGGTGGGAGGGAAAAACTGTTTTTT. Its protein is CASSLGTGGREKLFF.

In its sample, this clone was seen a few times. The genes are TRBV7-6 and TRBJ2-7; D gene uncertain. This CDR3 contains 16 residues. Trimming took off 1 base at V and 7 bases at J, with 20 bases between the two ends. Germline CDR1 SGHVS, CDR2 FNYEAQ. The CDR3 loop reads CASSLDTSYEPEEQYF. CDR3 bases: TGTGCCAGCAGCTTAGACACATCCTACGAACCCGAGGAGCAGTACTTC.

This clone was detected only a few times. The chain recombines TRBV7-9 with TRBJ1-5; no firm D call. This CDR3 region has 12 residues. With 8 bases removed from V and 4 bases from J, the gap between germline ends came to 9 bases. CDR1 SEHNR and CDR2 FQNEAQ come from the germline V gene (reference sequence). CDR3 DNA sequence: TGTGCCAGCGGGTTGGCTAATCAGCCCCAGCATTTT. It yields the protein CASGLANQPQHF.

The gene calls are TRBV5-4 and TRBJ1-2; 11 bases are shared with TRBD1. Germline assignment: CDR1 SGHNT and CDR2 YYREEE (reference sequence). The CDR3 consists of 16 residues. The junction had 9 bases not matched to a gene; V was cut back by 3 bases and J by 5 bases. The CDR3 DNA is TGTGCCAGCAGCTCAGATGGACAGGGGGCGCGGTATGGCTACACCTTC. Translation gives CASSSDGQGARYGYTF.

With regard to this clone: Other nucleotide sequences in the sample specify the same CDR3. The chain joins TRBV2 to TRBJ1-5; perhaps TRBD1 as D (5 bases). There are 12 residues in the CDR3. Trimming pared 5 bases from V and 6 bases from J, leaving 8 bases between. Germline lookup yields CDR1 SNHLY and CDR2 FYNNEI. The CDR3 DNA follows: TGTGCCAGCAGTCCTCAGGGTCAGCCCCAGCATTTT. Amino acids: CASSPQGQPQHF.

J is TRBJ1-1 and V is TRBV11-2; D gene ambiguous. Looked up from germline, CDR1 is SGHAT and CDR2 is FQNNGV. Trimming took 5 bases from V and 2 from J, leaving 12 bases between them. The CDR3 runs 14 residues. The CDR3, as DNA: TGTGCCAGCAGCGGTGCAACAAGAAACACTGAAGCTTTCTTT. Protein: CASSGATRNTEAFF.

The CDR3 is CASSPEGKGSSSGNTIYF. The DNA for the CDR3 is TGTGCCAGCTCACCAGAGGGAAAAGGGTCCAGCTCTGGAAACACCATATATTTT. This chain links TRBV18 with TRBJ1-3; D is unresolved. The CDR3 loop spans 18 amino acids. V lost 2 bases and J 0 bases, leaving 17 bases between the germline ends. Germline CDR1 and CDR2: KGHSH and LQKENI.

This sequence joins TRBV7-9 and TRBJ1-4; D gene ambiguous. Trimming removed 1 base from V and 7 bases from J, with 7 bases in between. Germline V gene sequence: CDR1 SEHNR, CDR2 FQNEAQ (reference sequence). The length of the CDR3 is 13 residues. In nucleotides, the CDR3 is TGTGCCAGCAGCTTAGGGACCCTTGAAAAACTGTTTTTT. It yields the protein CASSLGTLEKLFF.

In nucleotides, the CDR3 is TGTGCCATCAGTGAGTCGCGCACTGCGGTGAGGACCCGGGGGACAGATACGCAGTATTTT. It yields the protein CAISESRTAVRTRGTDTQYF. The chain uses TRBV10-3 and TRBJ2-3, with D maybe TRBD2 (6 bases). CDR3 length: 20 amino acids. The V and J ends lost 0 bases and 3 bases respectively, with 25 bases between them. Germline V gives CDR1 ENHRY, CDR2 SYGVKD.

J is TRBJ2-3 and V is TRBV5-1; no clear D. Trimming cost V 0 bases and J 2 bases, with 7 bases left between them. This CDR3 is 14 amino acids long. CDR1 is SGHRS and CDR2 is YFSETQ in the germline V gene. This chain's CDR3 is CASSLGNPTDTQYF. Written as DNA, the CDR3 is TGCGCCAGCAGCTTGGGTAACCCCACAGATACGCAGTATTTT. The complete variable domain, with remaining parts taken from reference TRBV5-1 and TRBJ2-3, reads KAGVTQTPRYLIKTRGQQVTLSCSPISGHRSVSWYQQTPGQGLQFLFEYFSETQRNKGNFPGRFSGRQFSNSRSEMNVSTLELGDSALYLCASSLGNPTDTQYFGPGTRLTVL.

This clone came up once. CDR3 protein: CASKSGQGTGELFF. The CDR3, as DNA: TGTGCCAGTAAATCGGGACAGGGGACCGGGGAGCTGTTTTTT. The chain combines TRBV19 with TRBJ2-2, with 10 bases aligning to TRBD1. Germline CDR1 LNHDA, CDR2 SQIVND (reference sequence). V lost 7 bases, J lost 5 bases, and 4 bases stayed unmatched. The CDR3 loop spans 14 amino acids.

The CDR3 nucleotides are TGCAGCGTCTCGACAGGGGGCAAAGAGACCCAGTACTTC. As protein: CSVSTGGKETQYF. This rearrangement joins TRBV29-1 to TRBJ2-5; 10 nucleotides agree with TRBD1. V gave up 6 bases and J gave up 3 bases; unmatched junction bases: 4. The CDR3 runs to 13 residues. The germline V gene has CDR1 SQVTM and CDR2 ANQGSEA.

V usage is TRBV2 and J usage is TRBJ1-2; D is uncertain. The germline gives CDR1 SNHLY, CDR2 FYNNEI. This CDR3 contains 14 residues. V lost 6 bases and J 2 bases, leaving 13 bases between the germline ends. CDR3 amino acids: CASRMGWENYGYTF. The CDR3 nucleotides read TGTGCCAGCAGGATGGGGTGGGAGAACTATGGCTACACCTTC.

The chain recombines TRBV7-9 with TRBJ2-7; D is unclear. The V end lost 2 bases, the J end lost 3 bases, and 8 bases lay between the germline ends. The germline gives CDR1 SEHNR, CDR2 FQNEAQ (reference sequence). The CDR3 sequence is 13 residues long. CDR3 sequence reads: CASSLLMSYEQYF. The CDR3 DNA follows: TGTGCCAGCAGCTTACTTATGAGCTACGAGCAGTACTTC.